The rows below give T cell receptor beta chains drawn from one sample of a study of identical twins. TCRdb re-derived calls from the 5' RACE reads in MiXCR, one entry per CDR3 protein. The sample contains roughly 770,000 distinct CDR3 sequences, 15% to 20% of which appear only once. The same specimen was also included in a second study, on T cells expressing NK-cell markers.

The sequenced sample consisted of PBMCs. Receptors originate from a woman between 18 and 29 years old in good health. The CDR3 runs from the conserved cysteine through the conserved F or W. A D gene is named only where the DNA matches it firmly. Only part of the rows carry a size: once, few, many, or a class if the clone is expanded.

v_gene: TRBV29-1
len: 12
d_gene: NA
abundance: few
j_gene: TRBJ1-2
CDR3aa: CSVGGPGDGYTF
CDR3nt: TGCAGCGTTGGAGGTCCGGGCGATGGCTACACCTTC

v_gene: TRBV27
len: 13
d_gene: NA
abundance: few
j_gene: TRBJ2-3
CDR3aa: CASSRVGTDTQYF
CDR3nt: TGTGCCAGCAGTCGCGTTGGCACAGATACGCAGTATTTT

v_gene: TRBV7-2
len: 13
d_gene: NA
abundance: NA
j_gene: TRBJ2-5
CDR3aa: CASTFGIGETQYF
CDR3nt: TGTGCCAGCACCTTTGGCATTGGTGAGACCCAGTACTTC

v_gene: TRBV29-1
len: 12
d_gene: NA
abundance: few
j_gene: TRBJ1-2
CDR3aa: CSVNDRFYGYTF
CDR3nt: TGCAGCGTTAATGACCGGTTCTATGGCTACACCTTC

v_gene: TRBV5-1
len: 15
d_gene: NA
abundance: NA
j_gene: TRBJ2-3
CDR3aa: CASSLDSPTTDTQYF
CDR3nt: TGCGCCAGCAGCTTGGACTCACCCACCACAGATACGCAGTATTTT

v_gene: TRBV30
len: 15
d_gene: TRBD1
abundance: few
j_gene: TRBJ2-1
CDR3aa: CAWAKGDSTYNEQFF
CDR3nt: TGTGCCTGGGCCAAAGGGGACAGCACCTACAATGAGCAGTTCTTC

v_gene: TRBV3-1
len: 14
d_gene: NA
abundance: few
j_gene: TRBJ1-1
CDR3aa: CASSRTGVETEAFF
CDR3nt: TGTGCCAGCAGCCGCACGGGGGTGGAGACTGAAGCTTTCTTT

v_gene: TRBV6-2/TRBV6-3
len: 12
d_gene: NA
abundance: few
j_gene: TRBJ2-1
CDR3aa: CASSYRSGEQFF
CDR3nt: TGTGCCAGCAGTTACCGGTCGGGGGAGCAGTTCTTC

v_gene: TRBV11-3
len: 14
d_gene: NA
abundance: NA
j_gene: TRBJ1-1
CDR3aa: CASSFKWANTEAFF
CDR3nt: TGTGCCAGCAGCTTTAAGTGGGCAAACACTGAAGCTTTCTTT

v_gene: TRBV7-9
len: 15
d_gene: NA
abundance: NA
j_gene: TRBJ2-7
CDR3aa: CASSFVGSFSYEQYF
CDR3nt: TGTGCCAGCAGCTTCGTGGGGTCCTTTTCCTACGAGCAGTACTTC

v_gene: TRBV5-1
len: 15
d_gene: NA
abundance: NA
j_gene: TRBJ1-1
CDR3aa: CASSLSGVKDTEAFF
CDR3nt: TGCGCCAGCAGCTTATCAGGGGTCAAAGACACTGAAGCTTTCTTT

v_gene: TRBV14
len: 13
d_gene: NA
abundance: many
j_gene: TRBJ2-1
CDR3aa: CASSRASYNEQFF
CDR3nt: TGTGCCAGCAGCCGCGCCTCCTACAATGAGCAGTTCTTC

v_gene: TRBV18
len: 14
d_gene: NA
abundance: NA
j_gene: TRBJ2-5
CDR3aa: CASSGRAGEETQYF
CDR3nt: TGTGCCAGCTCCGGGCGGGCCGGAGAAGAGACCCAGTACTTC

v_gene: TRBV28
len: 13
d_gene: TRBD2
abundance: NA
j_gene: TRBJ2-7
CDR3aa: CASQAGLNYEQYF
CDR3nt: TGTGCCAGCCAAGCGGGGCTAAACTACGAGCAGTACTTC

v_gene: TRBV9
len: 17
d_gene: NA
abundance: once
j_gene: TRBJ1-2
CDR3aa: CASSVATEGSYDYGYTF
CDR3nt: TGTGCCAGCAGCGTAGCTACGGAAGGGAGTTATGACTATGGCTACACCTTC

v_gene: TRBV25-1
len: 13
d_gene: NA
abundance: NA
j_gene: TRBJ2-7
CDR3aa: CASRPTMAYEQYF
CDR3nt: TGTGCCAGCAGACCCACGATGGCCTACGAGCAGTACTTC

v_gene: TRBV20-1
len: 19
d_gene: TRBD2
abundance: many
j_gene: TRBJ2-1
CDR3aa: CSARDQRTLKSGRHNEQFF
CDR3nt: TGCAGTGCTAGAGATCAACGGACCCTGAAGAGCGGGAGGCACAATGAGCAGTTCTTC

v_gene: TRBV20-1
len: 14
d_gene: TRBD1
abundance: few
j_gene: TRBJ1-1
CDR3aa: CSARGQGWDTEAFF
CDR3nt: TGCAGTGCTAGGGGACAGGGGTGGGACACTGAAGCTTTCTTT

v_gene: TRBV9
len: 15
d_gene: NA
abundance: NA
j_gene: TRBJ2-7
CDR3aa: CASSVGGGPTYEQYF
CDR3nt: TGTGCCAGCAGCGTAGGCGGGGGCCCTACCTACGAGCAGTACTTC

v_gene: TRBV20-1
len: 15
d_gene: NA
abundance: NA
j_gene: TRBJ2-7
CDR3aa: CSARVFGSTTYEQYF
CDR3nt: TGCAGTGCTAGAGTGTTCGGGAGTACCACCTACGAGCAGTACTTC

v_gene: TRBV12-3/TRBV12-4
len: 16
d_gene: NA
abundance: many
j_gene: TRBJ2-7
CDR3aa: CASSGLDGVRSYEQYF
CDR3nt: TGTGCCAGCAGTGGGCTCGATGGGGTTAGGTCCTACGAGCAGTACTTC

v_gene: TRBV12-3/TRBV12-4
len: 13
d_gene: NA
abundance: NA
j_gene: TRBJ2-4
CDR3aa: CASSLSRGQVQYF
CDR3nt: TGTGCCAGCAGTTTATCCAGGGGACAAGTTCAGTACTTC

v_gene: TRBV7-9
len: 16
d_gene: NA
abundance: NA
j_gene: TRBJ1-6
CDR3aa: CASSLAIDPRDSPLHF
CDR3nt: TGTGCCAGCAGCTTAGCTATCGATCCGAGGGATTCACCCCTCCACTTT

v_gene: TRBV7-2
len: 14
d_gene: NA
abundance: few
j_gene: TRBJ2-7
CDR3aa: CASSLGKVSYEQYF
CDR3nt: TGTGCCAGCAGCTTAGGGAAGGTCTCCTACGAGCAGTACTTC

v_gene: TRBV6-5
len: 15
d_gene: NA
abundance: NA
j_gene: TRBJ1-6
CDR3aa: CASSYSMPGTSPLHF
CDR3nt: TGTGCCAGCAGTTACTCGATGCCAGGGACTTCACCCCTCCACTTT

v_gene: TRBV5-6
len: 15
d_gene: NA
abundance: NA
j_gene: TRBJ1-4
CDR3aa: CASSSTAGGDEKLFF
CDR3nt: TGTGCCAGCTCAAGCACCGCGGGAGGGGATGAAAAACTGTTTTTT

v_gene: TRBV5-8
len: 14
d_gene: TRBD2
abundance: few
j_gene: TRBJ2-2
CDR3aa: CASSQRGWSGELFF
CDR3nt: TGTGCCAGCAGTCAGCGGGGATGGTCCGGGGAGCTGTTTTTT

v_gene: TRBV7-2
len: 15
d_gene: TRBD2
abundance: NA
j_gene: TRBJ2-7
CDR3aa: CASTLRSSGSYEQYF
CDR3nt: TGTGCCAGCACCCTGCGGTCTAGCGGGAGTTACGAGCAGTACTTC

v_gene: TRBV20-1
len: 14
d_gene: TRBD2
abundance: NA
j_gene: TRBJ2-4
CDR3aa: CSARDRSGGNIQYF
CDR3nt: TGCAGTGCTAGAGATCGGTCGGGGGGAAACATTCAGTACTTC

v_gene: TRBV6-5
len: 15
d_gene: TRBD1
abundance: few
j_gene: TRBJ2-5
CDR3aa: CASSYSRTGLQTQYF
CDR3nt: TGTGCCAGCAGTTACAGTCGGACAGGGTTACAGACCCAGTACTTC

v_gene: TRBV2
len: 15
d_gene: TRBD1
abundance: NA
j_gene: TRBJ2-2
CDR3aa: CASRGTGGRTGELFF
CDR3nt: TGTGCCAGCAGAGGAACAGGGGGCCGGACCGGGGAGCTGTTTTTT

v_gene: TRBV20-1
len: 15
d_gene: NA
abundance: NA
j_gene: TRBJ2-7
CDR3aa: CSARDRYREGYEQYF
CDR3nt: TGCAGTGCTAGAGATCGGTACAGGGAGGGCTACGAGCAGTACTTC

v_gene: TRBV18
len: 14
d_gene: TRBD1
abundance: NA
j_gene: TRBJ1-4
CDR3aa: CASSPTGGPEKLFF
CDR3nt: TGTGCCAGCTCACCGACAGGGGGCCCTGAAAAACTGTTTTTT

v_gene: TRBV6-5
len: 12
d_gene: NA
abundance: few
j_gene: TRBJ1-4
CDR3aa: CASSSGTRKLFF
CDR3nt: TGTGCCAGCAGTTCCGGGACCCGGAAACTGTTTTTT

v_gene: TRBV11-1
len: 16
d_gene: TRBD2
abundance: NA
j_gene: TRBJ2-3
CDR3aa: CASSLASGGLTDTQYF
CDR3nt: TGTGCCAGCAGCTTAGCTAGCGGGGGCCTCACAGATACGCAGTATTTT

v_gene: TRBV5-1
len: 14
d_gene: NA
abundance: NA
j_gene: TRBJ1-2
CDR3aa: CASSFGTENYGYTF
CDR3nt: TGCGCCAGCAGCTTTGGGACGGAGAACTATGGCTACACCTTC

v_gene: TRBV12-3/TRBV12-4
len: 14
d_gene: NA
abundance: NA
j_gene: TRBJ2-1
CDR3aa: CASSLEDNYNEQFF
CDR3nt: TGTGCCAGCAGTTTAGAGGACAACTACAATGAGCAGTTCTTC

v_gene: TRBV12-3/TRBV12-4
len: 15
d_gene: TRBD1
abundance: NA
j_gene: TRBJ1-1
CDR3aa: CASSNRDRGFTEAFF
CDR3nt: TGTGCCAGCAGTAACCGGGACAGGGGATTCACTGAAGCTTTCTTT

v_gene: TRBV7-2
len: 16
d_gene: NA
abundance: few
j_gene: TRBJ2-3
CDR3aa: CASSLGSSRYTDTQYF
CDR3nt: TGTGCCAGCAGCTTAGGGTCCTCGAGGTACACAGATACGCAGTATTTT

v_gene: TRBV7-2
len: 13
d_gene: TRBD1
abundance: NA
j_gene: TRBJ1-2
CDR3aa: CASSQQGGYGYTF
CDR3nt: TGTGCCAGCAGCCAGCAGGGGGGCTATGGCTACACCTTC

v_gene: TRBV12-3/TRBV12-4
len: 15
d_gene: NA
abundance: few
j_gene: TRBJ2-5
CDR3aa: CASRPDLLGQETQYF
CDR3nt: TGTGCCAGTAGACCGGATCTTTTGGGCCAAGAGACCCAGTACTTC

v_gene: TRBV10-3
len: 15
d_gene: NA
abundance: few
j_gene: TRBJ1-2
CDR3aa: CAISDGGHLPVGYTF
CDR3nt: TGTGCCATCAGTGATGGGGGACACCTCCCTGTCGGCTACACCTTC

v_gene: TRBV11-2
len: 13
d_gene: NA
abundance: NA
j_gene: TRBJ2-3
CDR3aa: CASGRGATDTQYF
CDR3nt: TGTGCCAGCGGCCGGGGGGCCACAGATACGCAGTATTTT

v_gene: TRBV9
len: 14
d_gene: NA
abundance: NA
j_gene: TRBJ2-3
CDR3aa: CASSVEGGADTQYF
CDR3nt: TGTGCCAGCAGCGTAGAGGGGGGCGCAGATACGCAGTATTTT

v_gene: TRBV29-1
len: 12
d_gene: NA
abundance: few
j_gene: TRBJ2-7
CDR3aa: CSVDGTAREQYF
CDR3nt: TGCAGCGTTGACGGCACGGCTCGCGAGCAGTACTTC

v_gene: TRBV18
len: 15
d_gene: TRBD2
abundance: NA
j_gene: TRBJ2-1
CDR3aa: CASSQTSGVANEQFF
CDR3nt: TGTGCCAGCTCACAAACTAGCGGGGTAGCCAATGAGCAGTTCTTC

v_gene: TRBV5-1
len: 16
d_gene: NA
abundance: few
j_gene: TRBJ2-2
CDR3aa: CASSLDMRENTGELFF
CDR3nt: TGCGCCAGCAGCTTGGATATGAGAGAGAACACCGGGGAGCTGTTTTTT

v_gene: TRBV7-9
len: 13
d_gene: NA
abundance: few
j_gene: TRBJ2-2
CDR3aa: CASSDRGPGELFF
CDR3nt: TGTGCCAGCAGCGACCGAGGGCCGGGGGAGCTGTTTTTT

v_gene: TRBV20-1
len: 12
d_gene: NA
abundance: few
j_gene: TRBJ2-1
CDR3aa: CSALTQGNEQFF
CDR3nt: TGCAGTGCTCTTACTCAAGGCAATGAGCAGTTCTTC

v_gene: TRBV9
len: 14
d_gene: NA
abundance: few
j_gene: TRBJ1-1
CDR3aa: CASSSPTPNTEAFF
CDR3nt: TGTGCCAGCAGCTCTCCAACACCGAACACTGAAGCTTTCTTT

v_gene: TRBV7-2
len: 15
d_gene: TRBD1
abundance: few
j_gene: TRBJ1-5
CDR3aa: CASSANRDRLQPQHF
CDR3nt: TGTGCCAGCAGCGCGAACCGGGACAGACTTCAGCCCCAGCATTTT

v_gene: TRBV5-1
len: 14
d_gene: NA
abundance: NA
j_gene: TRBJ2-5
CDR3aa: CASSWGAEAETQYF
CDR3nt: TGCGCCAGCAGCTGGGGGGCAGAGGCAGAGACCCAGTACTTC

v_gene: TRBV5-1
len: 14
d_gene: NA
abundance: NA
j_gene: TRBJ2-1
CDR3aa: CASSNSPSYNEQFF
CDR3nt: TGCGCCAGCAGCAACAGTCCCTCCTACAATGAGCAGTTCTTC

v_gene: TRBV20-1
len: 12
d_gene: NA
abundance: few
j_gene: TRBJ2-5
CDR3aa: CSARDLVETQYF
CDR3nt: TGCAGTGCTAGAGATCTCGTAGAGACCCAGTACTTC

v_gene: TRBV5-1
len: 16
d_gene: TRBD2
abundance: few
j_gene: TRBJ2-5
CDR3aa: CASSFSGGGDQETQYF
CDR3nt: TGCGCCAGCAGCTTTTCCGGGGGAGGGGATCAAGAGACCCAGTACTTC

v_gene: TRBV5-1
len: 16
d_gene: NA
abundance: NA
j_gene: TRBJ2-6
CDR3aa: CASSPTPGTGANVLTF
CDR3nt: TGCGCCAGCAGTCCCACCCCAGGGACTGGGGCCAACGTCCTGACTTTC